These 12 T cell receptor beta chains originate from one sample sequenced in a study of blood T cell repertoires in COVID-19. Profiled with immunoSEQ multiplex PCR; TCRdb holds only in-frame clones, not every one. The data show hundreds of thousands of clones, nearly 90% seen once. Sequenced material: peripheral blood. All receptors derive from a human donor in a cohort sampled during active COVID-19.

The chain uses TRBV18 and TRBJ2-7; tentatively, D is TRBD1 (6 bases). V was shortened by 2 bases and J by 2 bases, with 13 bases between the two germline ends. The CDR3 covers 15 residues. Germline V CDR1 and CDR2: KGHSH, LQKENI. The CDR3 DNA reads TGTGCCAGCTCACCAGGGGGCGGCCTCACCTACGAGCAGTACTTC. It translates to CASSPGGGLTYEQYF.

The rearrangement links TRBV27 to TRBJ2-7; possible D gene TRBD2, 5 bases. The CDR3 contains 12 residues. Trimming pared 5 bases from V and 7 bases from J, leaving 12 bases between. Germline CDR1 and CDR2: MNHEY and SMNVEV (reference sequence). This CDR3 is CASSIRTGEQYF. The CDR3, as DNA: TGTGCCAGCAGTATCCGGACGGGGGAGCAGTACTTC.

The chain uses TRBV20-1 and TRBJ1-4; 8 bases match TRBD1. The germline CDR1 and CDR2 sequences are DFQATT and SNEGSKA (reference sequence). This CDR3 region has 15 residues. Trimming took 3 bases from V and 1 from J; bases not matched to a gene: 4. The CDR3 DNA reads TGCAGTGCTAGTCACAGGGGGAAAACTAATGAAAAACTGTTTTTT. This sequence encodes CSASHRGKTNEKLFF.

The chain links TRBV28 to TRBJ2-7, with 7 bases lining up with TRBD1. V trimming: 4 bases; J trimming: 0 bases; junction bases outside the gene matches: 6. CDR3 size: 15 residues. Germline-derived CDR1 and CDR2 are MDHEN and SYDVKM. In DNA, the CDR3 is TGTGCCAGCAGTTATACCGGGACAGACTCCTACGAGCAGTACTTC. It is translated as CASSYTGTDSYEQYF.

J is TRBJ2-1 and V is TRBV28; 8 nucleotides line up with TRBD2. CDR3 size: 14 residues. J lost 7 bases, V lost 11 bases, and 13 bases had no gene match. Germline assignment: CDR1 MDHEN and CDR2 SYDVKM. The CDR3 spells CAVFGGTSNNEQFF. CDR3 DNA sequence: TGTGCCGTTTTCGGGGGGACTAGTAATAATGAGCAGTTCTTC.

The rearrangement links TRBV7-9 to TRBJ2-7, with D perhaps matching TRBD1 (6 bases). Trimming took 2 bases from V and 2 from J, leaving 13 bases between them. The CDR3 consists of 15 residues. Germline loops: CDR1 SEHNR, CDR2 FQNEAQ (reference sequence). CDR3 coding DNA: TGTGCCAGCAGCTTATTGGACAGAGGGGCCTACGAGCAGTACTTC. This gives the protein CASSLLDRGAYEQYF.

V gene TRBV9 combines with J gene TRBJ1-3, with 10 bases that match TRBD1. Germline CDR1 SGDLS, CDR2 YYNGEE. V dropped 0 bases and J dropped 3; count of bases not matched to a gene: 3. The CDR3 has 16 residues. CDR3 nucleotides: TGTGCCAGCAGCGTAGAGGGACAGGGGAATGGAAACACCATATATTTT. Amino acids: CASSVEGQGNGNTIYF.

The genes are TRBV3-1 (or the pseudogene TRBV3-2) and TRBJ2-7, with D tentatively TRBD2 (6 bases). Germline V gene sequence: CDR1 LGHDT, CDR2 YNNKEL (reference sequence). V was pared by 8 bases and J by 7 bases, with 27 bases between. The CDR3 totals 16 residues. In DNA, the CDR3 is TGTGCCAGCCAGACATGGACACGGGGGAAACCGGGGGAGCAGTACTTC. This encodes CASQTWTRGKPGEQYF.

This rearrangement joins TRBV6-2 or TRBV6-3 to TRBJ2-1, with D possibly being TRBD2 (5 bases). Trimming pared 2 bases from V and 3 bases from J, leaving 11 bases between. The V gene's germline CDR1 is MNHEY and CDR2 SVGEGT. This CDR3 region has 15 residues. The CDR3 DNA reads as TGTGCCAGCAGTTACCAGCGGTCTTACTACAATGAGCAGTTCTTC. Translating gives CASSYQRSYYNEQFF.

The chain has TRBV15 and TRBJ2-7, with 9 bases aligning to TRBD1. With V trimmed by 3 bases and J by 12 bases, 6 bases remained unmatched. The CDR3 sequence is 12 residues long. Germline lookup yields CDR1 LNHNV and CDR2 YYDKDF (reference sequence). DNA for the CDR3: TGTGCCACCAGCAGGGAGGGGACAGGGACGTACTTC. Protein: CATSREGTGTYF. Drawing the rest from reference TRBV15 and TRBJ2-7, the complete variable domain is DAMVIQNPRYQVTQFGKPVTLSCSQTLNHNVMYWYQQKSSQAPKLLFHYYDKDFNNEADTPDNFQSRRPNTSFCFLDIRSPGLGDTAMYLCATSREGTGTYFGPGTRLTVT.

V usage is TRBV6-5 and J usage is TRBJ2-1, with 15 bases lining up with TRBD2. The germline gives CDR1 MNHEY, CDR2 SVGAGI. Trimming took 8 bases from V and 7 from J; bases not matched to a gene: 6. The CDR3 consists of 15 residues. CDR3 sequence (DNA): TGTGCCAGCCGGCTAGGACTAGCGGGAGGGAATGAGCAGTTCTTC. Encoded protein: CASRLGLAGGNEQFF.

The V call is TRBV6-6, the J call TRBJ1-1; the match to TRBD1 covers 7 bases. The CDR3 spans 15 residues. Germline CDR1 is MNHNY and CDR2 is SVGAGI (reference sequence). Trimming removed 0 bases from V and 7 bases from J; junction bases left unmatched: 8. DNA of the CDR3: TGTGCCAGCAGTTACTCCCGGGACAGATTGAATGAAGCTTTCTTT. Protein sequence: CASSYSRDRLNEAFF.